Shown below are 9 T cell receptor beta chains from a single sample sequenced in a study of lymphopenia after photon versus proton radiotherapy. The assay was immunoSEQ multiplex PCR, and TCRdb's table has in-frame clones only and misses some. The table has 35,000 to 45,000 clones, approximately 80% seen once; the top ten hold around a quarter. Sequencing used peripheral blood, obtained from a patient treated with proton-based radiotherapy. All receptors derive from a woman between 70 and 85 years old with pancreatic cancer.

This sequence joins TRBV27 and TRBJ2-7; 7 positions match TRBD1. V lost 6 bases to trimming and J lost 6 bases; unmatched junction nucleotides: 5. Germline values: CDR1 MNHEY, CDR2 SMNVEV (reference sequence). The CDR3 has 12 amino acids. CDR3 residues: CASSSHRGEQYF. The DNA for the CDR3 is TGTGCCAGCAGCTCCCACAGGGGCGAGCAGTACTTC.

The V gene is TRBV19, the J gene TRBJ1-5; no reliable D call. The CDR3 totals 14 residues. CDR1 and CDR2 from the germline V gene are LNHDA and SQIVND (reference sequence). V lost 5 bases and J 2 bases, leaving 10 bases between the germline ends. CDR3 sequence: CASSWEFGNQPQHF. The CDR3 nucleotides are TGTGCCAGTAGTTGGGAGTTCGGCAATCAGCCCCAGCATTTT.

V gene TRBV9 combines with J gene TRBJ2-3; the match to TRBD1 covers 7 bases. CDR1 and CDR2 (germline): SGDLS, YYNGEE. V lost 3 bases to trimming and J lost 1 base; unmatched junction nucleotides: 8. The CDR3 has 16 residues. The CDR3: CASSAKGQSGTDTQYF. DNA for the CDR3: TGTGCCAGCAGCGCCAAGGGACAGTCCGGCACAGATACGCAGTATTTT.

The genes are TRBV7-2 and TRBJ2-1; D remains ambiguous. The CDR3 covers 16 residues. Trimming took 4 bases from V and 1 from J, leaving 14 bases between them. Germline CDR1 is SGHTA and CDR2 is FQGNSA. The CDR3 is CASSSDRRPSYNEQFF. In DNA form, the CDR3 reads TGTGCCAGCAGCTCCGACCGGCGGCCTTCCTACAATGAGCAGTTCTTC.

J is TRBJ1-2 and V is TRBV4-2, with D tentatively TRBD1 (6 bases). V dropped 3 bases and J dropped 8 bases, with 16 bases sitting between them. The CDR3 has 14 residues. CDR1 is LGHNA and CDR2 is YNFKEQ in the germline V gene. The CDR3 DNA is TGTGCCAGCAGCCAGGATGAGGGGGTTGGGGGCTACACCTTC. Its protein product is CASSQDEGVGGYTF.

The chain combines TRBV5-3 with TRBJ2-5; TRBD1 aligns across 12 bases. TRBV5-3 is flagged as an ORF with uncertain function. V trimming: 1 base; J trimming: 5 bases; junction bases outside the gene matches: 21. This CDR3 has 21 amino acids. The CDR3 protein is CARSLIERLKPGQGAGETQYF. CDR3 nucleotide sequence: TGTGCCAGAAGCTTGATTGAAAGGTTGAAACCGGGACAGGGGGCGGGGGAGACCCAGTACTTC.

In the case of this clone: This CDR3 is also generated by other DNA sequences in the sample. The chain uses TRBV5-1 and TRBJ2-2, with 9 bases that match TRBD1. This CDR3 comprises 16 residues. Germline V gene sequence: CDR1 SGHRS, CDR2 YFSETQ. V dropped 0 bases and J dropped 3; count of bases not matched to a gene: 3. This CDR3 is CASSLGDREDTGELFF. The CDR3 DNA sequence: TGCGCCAGCAGCTTGGGGGACAGGGAGGACACCGGGGAGCTGTTTTTT.

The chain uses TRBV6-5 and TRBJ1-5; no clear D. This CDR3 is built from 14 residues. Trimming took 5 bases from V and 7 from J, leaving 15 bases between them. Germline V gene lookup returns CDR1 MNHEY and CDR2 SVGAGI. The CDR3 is CASSPGPSNQPQHF. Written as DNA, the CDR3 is TGTGCCAGCAGTCCTGGCCCCTCAAACCAGCCCCAGCATTTT.

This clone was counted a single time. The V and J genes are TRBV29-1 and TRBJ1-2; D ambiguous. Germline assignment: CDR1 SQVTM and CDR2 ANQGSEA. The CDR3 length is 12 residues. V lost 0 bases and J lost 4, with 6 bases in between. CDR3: CSVEERSYGYTF. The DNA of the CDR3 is TGCAGCGTTGAAGAACGTTCCTATGGCTACACCTTC. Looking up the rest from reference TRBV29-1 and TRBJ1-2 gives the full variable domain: SAVISQKPSRDICQRGTSLTIQCQVDSQVTMMFWYRQQPGQSLTLIATANQGSEATYESGFVIDKFPISRPNLTFSTLTVSNMSPEDSSIYLCSVEERSYGYTFGSGTRLTVV.